Listed below are T cell receptor beta chains from one sample, sequenced in a study of T cells in Graves' hyperthyroidism and ophthalmopathy. TCRdb reprocessed the multiplex PCR reads with MiXCR, giving one entry per CDR3 protein. Of some 570,000 distinct CDR3 sequences in the sample, approximately 14% were seen once. The sequenced material came from blood. The origin of the receptors is a woman aged 18-30 years with Graves' ophthalmopathy. Each CDR3 is given with its conserved first and last residue. The D gene is left open where the match is weak. The listing skips clone size in some rows; elsewhere it reads once, few, many or a size class.

TRBV28	many	TRBD2	15	TRBJ2-5	TGTGCCAGCAGTCTCACCGGGACTAGGCAAGAGACCCAGTACTTC	CASSLTGTRQETQYF
TRBV10-3	NA	NA	17	TRBJ2-3	TGTGCCATCAAGGAAGGCCATGGTTGGGAGCCCACAGATACGCAGTATTTT	CAIKEGHGWEPTDTQYF
TRBV20-1	NA	TRBD2	21	TRBJ2-1	TGCAGTGCTAGGGGAGGACAATCCGGGACTAGCGGGAGGCGAGATTACAATGAGCAGTTCTTC	CSARGGQSGTSGRRDYNEQFF
TRBV20-1	many	TRBD2	14	TRBJ2-1	TGCAGTGCTTCTCTAGCGGGTACCTACAATGAGCAGTTCTTC	CSASLAGTYNEQFF
TRBV4-3	few	TRBD1	17	TRBJ1-2	TGCGCCAGCAGCCAAGTGGACAGGGGGTTGGGGGACTATGGCTACACCTTC	CASSQVDRGLGDYGYTF
TRBV20-1	many	TRBD2	15	TRBJ2-3	TGCAGTGGGGGGAGTGTGGGAGGGCCGGGAGATACGCAGTATTTT	CSGGSVGGPGDTQYF
TRBV7-3	few	TRBD2	15	TRBJ2-3	TGTGCCAGCAGCTTGACAGGACTAGCCGGGGATACGCAGTATTTT	CASSLTGLAGDTQYF
TRBV7-9	NA	NA	18	TRBJ1-6	TGTGCCAGCAGCCACCCCCCGGGACTAAGCTCCTATAATTCACCCCTCCACTTT	CASSHPPGLSSYNSPLHF
TRBV3-1	many	NA	15	TRBJ2-3	TGTGCCAGCAGCCAAGATACCAGGGGCAGAGATACGCAGTATTTT	CASSQDTRGRDTQYF
TRBV9	many	TRBD1	15	TRBJ2-1	TGTGCCAGCAGCGGGGGGACAGGGGTGCGGGCTGAGCAGTTCTTC	CASSGGTGVRAEQFF
TRBV7-2	few	TRBD2	17	TRBJ2-1	TGTGCCAGCAGCTTAGGGAGGCGGTATAGCGGGAGTGATGAGCAGTTCTTC	CASSLGRRYSGSDEQFF
TRBV30	NA	TRBD1	15	TRBJ2-3	TGTGCCTGGAGTGTAGGGGGGACAGGTATAGATACGCAGTATTTT	CAWSVGGTGIDTQYF
TRBV10-3	many	NA	15	TRBJ2-4	TGTGCCACATTAGACGTGAGTAGCGCCAAAAACATTCAGTACTTC	CATLDVSSAKNIQYF
TRBV2	many	NA	12	TRBJ2-3	TGTGCCAGCAGTGAGAACACAGATACGCAGTATTTT	CASSENTDTQYF
TRBV7-8	many	TRBD1	14	TRBJ1-5	TGTGCCAGCAGTTCCGGACAGGGCGGCCAGCCCCAGCATTTT	CASSSGQGGQPQHF
TRBV28	many	TRBD2	14	TRBJ2-1	TGTGCCAGCAGGATTAGCGGGAGAGCCAATGAGCAGTTCTTC	CASRISGRANEQFF
TRBV11-2	few	NA	16	TRBJ1-4	TGTGCCAGCAGCTTTTTCCCGGCGTCAACTAATGAAAAACTGTTTTTT	CASSFFPASTNEKLFF
TRBV6-1	few	TRBD1	15	TRBJ1-1	TGTGCCAGCAGTCATATGGACAGGGCGGACACTGAAGCTTTCTTT	CASSHMDRADTEAFF
TRBV19	NA	NA	13	TRBJ2-5	TGTGCCAGTAGTCCAGGAGGCCTACGGACCCAGTACTTC	CASSPGGLRTQYF
TRBV2	many	NA	13	TRBJ1-4	TGTGCCAGTATCTCGGGAGGGGGTGAAAAACTGTTTTTT	CASISGGGEKLFF
TRBV6-1	NA	TRBD1	14	TRBJ1-3	TGTGCCAGCAGAGGGACAGGGGGTGGAAACACCATATATTTT	CASRGTGGGNTIYF
TRBV12-3/TRBV12-4	many	NA	13	TRBJ2-7	TGTGCCAGCAGCTTCGAGGGCCTCTACGAGCAGTACTTC	CASSFEGLYEQYF
TRBV27	many	NA	13	TRBJ2-1	TGTGCCAGCAGTTCGACTAGATACAATGAGCAGTTCTTC	CASSSTRYNEQFF
TRBV9	many	NA	13	TRBJ2-3	TGTGCCAGCAGCGTAACTAGGTTCGGTACGCAGTATTTT	CASSVTRFGTQYF
TRBV18	many	NA	14	TRBJ2-5	TGTGCCAGCTCACCCAATAGCGGACAAGAGACCCAGTACTTC	CASSPNSGQETQYF
TRBV7-9	NA	TRBD1	16	TRBJ2-7	TGTGCCAGCAGCCCGTCAACCTGGGACAGACCCTACGAGCAGTACTTC	CASSPSTWDRPYEQYF